This T cell receptor beta chain is drawn from a study of follicular helper T cells after annual influenza vaccination (dated by TCRdb to about 2017). Turning to the overall study: After each seasonal influenza vaccination, blood samples were collected on days 0, 7 and 28. To look at recall of cTfh clones, some subjects were tracked through successive annual vaccinations covering the 2013-2014, 2014-2015 and 2015-2016 seasons. One week after vaccination, a second recruited cohort of eleven to twelve subjects (Table S1) displayed a similar ICOS+CD38+ cTfh response. Multi-year samples were available for six subjects, with four spanning two vaccination seasons and two spanning three seasons. Samples from 2013-2014 were cryopreserved, whereas samples from about 2015 were processed immediately after collection.

On the study overall, not on this receptor specifically: Rare clonotypes could not be sampled because productive TCRB sequences were recovered from only about 10-21% of the analyzed cells. A recurrent oligoclonal ICOS+CD38+ cTfh response containing tetramer and AIM influenza-specific clonotypes was recalled by successive annual vaccinations. ICOS+CD38+ cTfh clonality correlated with the frequency of that population, and its change correlated with the change in circulating plasmablast frequency. Day 7 ICOS+CD38+ clones were most often found later in ICOS-CD38- cTfh, suggesting that subset may serve as a memory reservoir.

Library method: the immunoSEQ multiplex PCR assay. Adaptive Biotechnologies handled the TCRB amplification, library preparation, sequencing and preliminary bioinformatics at Survey level resolution. For TCRB sequencing, genomic DNA from sorted cTfh populations was amplified by multiplex PCR. The study's own analysis went as follows. Clonality was calculated in R as 1 minus normalized Shannon entropy, and the Gini index was calculated with the R package ineq. The overlap score was defined as the summed counts of shared sequences divided by the total counts of all sequences in both compared samples. Shared-clonotype significance used Fisher's exact test assuming a theoretical repertoire of 10^7 TCRB sequences. What TCRdb holds here is the immuneACCESS table cut down to in-frame rearrangements. Part of the clones is not present; checked against another copy, under half of the missing clones reflect an unresolved V gene, and the others are unexplained. V and J calls and clone size are those listed in that table; D and trimming were worked out from the DNA. In all, the sample holds 4,000 to 5,500 clones, and nearly 85% of those were seen once. The top ten hold over 1% of the sample.

Per the publication, the time point label means: 2015-2016 season, 7 days after influenza vaccination. Seasonal inactivated influenza vaccine (Fluvarix) was administered to adults, and sorted blood CD4 subsets were tracked by TCRB sequencing before and after vaccination. To be eligible, subjects had to live in the community and must not have received influenza vaccine in the previous 6 months. Exclusions included influenza vaccine contraindications, substance abuse, HIV/AIDS, active malignancy, immunomodulatory medication and active illness such as respiratory infection. Between roughly 35 and 110 mL of blood was sampled per time point. Non-naive CD4+CXCR5+PD-1+ cells were defined as circulating Tfh and were sorted into two fractions, ICOS+CD38+ and ICOS-CD38-. Either Ficoll-Paque PLUS or SepMate separation was used to isolate PBMC. Before DNA extraction, cell subsets were sorted from PBMC on a BD FACS Aria.

A remark on this clone: Its recognized antigen is unknown. No quality values exist for individual bases; no much larger clone is one base distant.

The specimen was CXCR5+ CD38- circulating T follicular helper cells from blood, collected 7 days after influenza vaccination. Read against the paper, the sample's cell subset or site label means: circulating Tfh, non-naive CD4+CXCR5+PD-1+ (ICOS+CD38+ or ICOS-CD38-). This TCR was recovered from an adult who received the influenza vaccine.

The nucleotide sequence is TGTGCCAGCAGCGCATACAGGGATACAGATACGCAGTATTTT. The resulting protein is CASSAYRDTDTQYF. This chain joins TRBV11-1 to TRBJ2-3, with TRBD1 as a weak D call on 6 bases. V lost 5 bases and J lost 3 bases; the stretch between them is 12 bases long. Reading from cysteine to phenylalanine, the CDR3 counts 14 amino acids. Here the CDR3 DNA is all that survives: 42 bases in frame from base 1. The germline V gene (reference sequence) sets CDR1 to SGHAT and CDR2 to FQDESV.